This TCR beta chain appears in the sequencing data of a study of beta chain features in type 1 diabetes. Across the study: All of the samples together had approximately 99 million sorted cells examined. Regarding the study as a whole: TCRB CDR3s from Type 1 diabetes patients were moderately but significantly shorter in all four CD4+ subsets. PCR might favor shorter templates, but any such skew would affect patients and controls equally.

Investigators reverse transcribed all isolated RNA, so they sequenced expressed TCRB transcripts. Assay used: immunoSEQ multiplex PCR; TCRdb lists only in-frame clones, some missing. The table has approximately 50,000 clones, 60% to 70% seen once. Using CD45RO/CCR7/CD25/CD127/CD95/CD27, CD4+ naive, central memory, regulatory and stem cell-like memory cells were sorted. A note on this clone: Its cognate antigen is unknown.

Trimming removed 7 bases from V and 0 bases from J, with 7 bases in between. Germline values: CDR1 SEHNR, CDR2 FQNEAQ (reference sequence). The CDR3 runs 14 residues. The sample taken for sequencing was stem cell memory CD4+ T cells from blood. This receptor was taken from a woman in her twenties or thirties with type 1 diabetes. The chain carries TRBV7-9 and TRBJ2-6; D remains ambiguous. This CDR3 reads CASIKNSGANVLTF. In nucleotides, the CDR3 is TGTGCCAGCATCAAAAACTCTGGGGCCAACGTCCTGACTTTC.